This T cell receptor (beta chain) was recorded in a study of identical twins. The authors used template switching to add a universal primer site and gave cDNA unique molecular identifiers. TCRdb reprocessed the 5' RACE reads via MiXCR and lists one record per CDR3 protein. The profile shows 310,000 or so distinct CDR3 sequences, around 8.8% of them singletons. Losses at the gene ends were 7 bases for V and 5 bases for J; bases not matched to a gene: 10. CDR3 size: 13 residues. Germline CDR1 and CDR2: DFQATT and SNEGSKA (reference sequence). This same sample was also taken into another study, of yellow fever vaccine responses in identical twins.

The chain is built from TRBV20-1 and TRBJ2-7; 8 nucleotides agree with TRBD1. Sequencing input: memory (CD45RO+) T cells sorted from blood. The source of this sequence is a woman between 18 and 29 years old in good health. The CDR3 here is CSVPQGVVNEQYF. CDR3 bases: TGCAGTGTACCACAGGGGGTGGTCAACGAGCAGTACTTC.